The source of this T cell receptor beta chain is a study of Graves' ophthalmopathy and Graves' hyperthyroidism. Study context: The study drew peripheral blood at initial diagnosis, before any treatment.

Germline CDR1 reads LGHNA; CDR2 reads YNFKEQ. Losses at the gene ends were 5 bases for V and 1 base for J; bases not matched to a gene: 3. The CDR3 is 16 amino acids. This clonotype was found many times. Its antigen is currently unknown. Overall study findings and caveats: Progression of ophthalmopathy was predicted by the model with 65% to 71% sensitivity and around 72% specificity. Most clonotypes expanded in thyroid above 0.001 frequency were present in blood too.

Amplification targeted the TCR beta CDR3 regions, with RNA transcripts as the source material. First-round RT-PCR used HTBI primers; second-round multiplex PCR followed. MiXCR was run by TCRdb on the multiplex PCR reads, yielding one entry per CDR3 protein. The sample lists approximately 160,000 distinct CDR3 sequences, 35% to 45% occurring once. The chain has TRBV4-2 and TRBJ2-7; 15 nucleotides line up with TRBD2. Material: peripheral blood. This receptor was identified in a man aged 25-45 years with Graves' ophthalmopathy. CDR3 sequence: CASSGLAGGGSYEQYF. CDR3 nucleotides: TGTGCCAGCAGCGGACTAGCGGGAGGGGGGTCCTACGAGCAGTACTTC.